The clone carrying this T cell receptor beta chain was recorded at least ten times. Its matching antigen is unknown. The time point: newly diagnosed GD, antithyroid drugs for less than 3 months. PBMC-derived RNA was used for the TCR library. Diagnoses of Graves' disease were made by American Thyroid Association guidelines. Patients were enrolled at an endocrinology department in Xi'an, China. From germline, CDR1 is SGHTA and CDR2 FQGNSA. This CDR3 comprises 13 residues. Trimming left V 1 base short and J 2 bases short, with 4 bases between. Researchers made TCR beta libraries by using iRepertoire HTBI primers and running Arm-PCR on CDR3 regions. In TCRdb, the multiplex PCR reads were re-called with MiXCR into one record per CDR3 protein. The table lists fewer than 350,000 distinct CDR3 sequences, 18% of them singletons. The sample belongs to a study of regulatory T cells in long-lasting Graves disease. General study results and limits: TRBV28, TRBJ1-2 and TRBJ2-5 were segments that persistent disease favored.

This clonotype originated in a female donor with Graves disease. This chain links TRBV7-2 with TRBJ2-3; D is ambiguous. Sequencing used peripheral blood mononuclear cells (PBMCs), obtained at new diagnosis, from a patient treated with antithyroid drugs. The CDR3: CASSLDPTDTQYF. The CDR3 DNA reads TGTGCCAGCAGCTTAGACCCCACAGATACGCAGTATTTT. Supplemented by reference TRBV7-2 and TRBJ2-3, the full variable domain reads GAGVSQSPSNKVTEKGKDVELRCDPISGHTALYWYRQSLGQGLEFLIYFQGNSAPDKSGLPSDRFSAERTGGSVSTLTIQRTQQEDSAVYLCASSLDPTDTQYFGPGTRLTVL.